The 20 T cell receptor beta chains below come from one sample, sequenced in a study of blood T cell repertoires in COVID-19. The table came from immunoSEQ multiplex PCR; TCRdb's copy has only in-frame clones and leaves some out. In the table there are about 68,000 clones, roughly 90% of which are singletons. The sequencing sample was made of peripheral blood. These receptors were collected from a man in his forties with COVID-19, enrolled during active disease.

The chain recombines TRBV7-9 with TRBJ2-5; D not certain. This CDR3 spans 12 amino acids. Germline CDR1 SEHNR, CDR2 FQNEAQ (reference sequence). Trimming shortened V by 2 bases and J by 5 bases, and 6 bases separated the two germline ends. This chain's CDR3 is CASSLIMETQYF. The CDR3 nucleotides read TGTGCCAGCAGCTTAATCATGGAGACCCAGTACTTC.

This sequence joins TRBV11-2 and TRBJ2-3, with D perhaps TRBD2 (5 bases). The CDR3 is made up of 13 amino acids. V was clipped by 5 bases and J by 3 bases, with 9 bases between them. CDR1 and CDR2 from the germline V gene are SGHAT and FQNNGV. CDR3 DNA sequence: TGTGCCAGCAGCGGGAGTCCGACAGATACGCAGTATTTT. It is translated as CASSGSPTDTQYF.

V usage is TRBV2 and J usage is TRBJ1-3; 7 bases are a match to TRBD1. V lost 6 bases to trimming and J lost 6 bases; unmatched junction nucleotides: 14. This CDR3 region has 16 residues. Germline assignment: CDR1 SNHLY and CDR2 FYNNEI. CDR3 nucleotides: TGTGCCAGCAGCGCTACGGGAGCAGGGGGACAAAACACCATATATTTT. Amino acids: CASSATGAGGQNTIYF.

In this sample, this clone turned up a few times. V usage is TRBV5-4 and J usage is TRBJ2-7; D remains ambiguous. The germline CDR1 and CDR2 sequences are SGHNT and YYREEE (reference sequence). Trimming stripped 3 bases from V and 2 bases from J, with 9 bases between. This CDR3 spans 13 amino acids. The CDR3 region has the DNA TGTGCCAGCAGCTACGCCCCTACCTACGAGCAGTACTTC. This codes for CASSYAPTYEQYF.

The CDR3 DNA is TGTGCCAGCAGCCCCCCCTGGGCAATCTCCTACAATGAGCAGTTCTTC. It specifies CASSPPWAISYNEQFF. This sequence joins TRBV6-2 or TRBV6-3 and TRBJ2-1; unclear D gene. This CDR3 region has 16 residues. CDR1 and CDR2 (germline): MNHEY, SVGEGT. V lost 6 bases and J 0 bases, leaving 15 bases between the germline ends.

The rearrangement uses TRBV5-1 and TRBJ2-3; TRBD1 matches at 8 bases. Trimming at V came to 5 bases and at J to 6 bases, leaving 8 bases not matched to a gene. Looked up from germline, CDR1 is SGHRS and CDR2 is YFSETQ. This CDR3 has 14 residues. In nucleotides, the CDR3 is TGCGCCAGCAGACCGGGACAGGAGTGGGATACGCAGTATTTT. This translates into CASRPGQEWDTQYF. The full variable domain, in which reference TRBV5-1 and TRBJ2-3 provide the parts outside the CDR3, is KAGVTQTPRYLIKTRGQQVTLSCSPISGHRSVSWYQQTPGQGLQFLFEYFSETQRNKGNFPGRFSGRQFSNSRSEMNVSTLELGDSALYLCASRPGQEWDTQYFGPGTRLTVL.

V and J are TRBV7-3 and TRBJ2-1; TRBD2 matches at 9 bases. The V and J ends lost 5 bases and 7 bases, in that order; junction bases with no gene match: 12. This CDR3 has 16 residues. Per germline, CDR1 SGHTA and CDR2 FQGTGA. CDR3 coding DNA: TGTGCCAGCAGCCCATCCGGGGCGGGGGGGCTTAATGAGCAGTTCTTC. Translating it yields CASSPSGAGGLNEQFF.

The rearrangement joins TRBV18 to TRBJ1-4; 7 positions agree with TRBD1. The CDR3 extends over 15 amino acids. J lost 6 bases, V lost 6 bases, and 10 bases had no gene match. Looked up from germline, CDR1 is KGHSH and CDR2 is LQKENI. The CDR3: CASSQRGTVDEKLFF. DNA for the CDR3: TGTGCCAGCTCTCAAAGGGGGACAGTAGATGAAAAACTGTTTTTT.

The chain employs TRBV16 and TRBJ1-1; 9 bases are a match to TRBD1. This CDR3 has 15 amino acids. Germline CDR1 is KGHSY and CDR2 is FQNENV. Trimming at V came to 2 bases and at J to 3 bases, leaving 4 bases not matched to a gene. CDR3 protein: CASSQQQGAYTEAFF. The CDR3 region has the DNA TGTGCCAGCAGCCAACAACAGGGGGCGTACACTGAAGCTTTCTTT.

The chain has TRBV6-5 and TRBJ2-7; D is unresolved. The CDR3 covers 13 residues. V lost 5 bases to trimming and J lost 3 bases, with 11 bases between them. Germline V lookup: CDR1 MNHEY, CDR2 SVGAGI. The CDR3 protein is CASSRRVDYEQYF. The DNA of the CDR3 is TGTGCCAGCAGTAGACGGGTGGACTACGAGCAGTACTTC.

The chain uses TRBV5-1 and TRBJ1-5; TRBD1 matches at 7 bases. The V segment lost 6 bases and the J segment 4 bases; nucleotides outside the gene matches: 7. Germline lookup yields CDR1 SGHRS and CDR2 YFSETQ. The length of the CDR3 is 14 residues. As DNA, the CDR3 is TGCGCCAGCAAAGGGGACAGCCCGAATCAGCCCCAGCATTTT. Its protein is CASKGDSPNQPQHF.

CDR3 nucleotides: TGTGCCAGCAGCGTAGGGGGCAGGGCGAGAAACGAGCAGTACTTC. Amino acid sequence: CASSVGGRARNEQYF. The chain carries TRBV9 and TRBJ2-7, with D possibly being TRBD1 (5 bases). CDR3 length equals 15 residues. From germline, CDR1 is SGDLS and CDR2 YYNGEE. Trimming left V 0 bases short and J 5 bases short, with 15 bases between.

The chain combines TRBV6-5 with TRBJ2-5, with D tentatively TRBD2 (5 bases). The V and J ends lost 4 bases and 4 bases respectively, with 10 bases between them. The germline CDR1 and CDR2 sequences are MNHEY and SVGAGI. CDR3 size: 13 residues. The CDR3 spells CASSFPGRETQYF. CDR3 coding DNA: TGTGCCAGCAGTTTTCCGGGGAGAGAGACCCAGTACTTC.

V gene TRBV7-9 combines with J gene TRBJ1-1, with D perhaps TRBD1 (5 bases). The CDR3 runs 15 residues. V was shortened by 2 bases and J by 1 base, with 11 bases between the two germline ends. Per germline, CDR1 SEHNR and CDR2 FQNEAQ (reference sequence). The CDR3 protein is CASSLRGIGNTEAFF. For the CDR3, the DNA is TGTGCCAGCAGCTTAAGGGGTATAGGGAACACTGAAGCTTTCTTT.

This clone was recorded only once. CDR3: CASSPSDQETQYF. CDR3 coding DNA: TGTGCCAGCTCACCGTCAGATCAGGAGACCCAGTACTTC. The genes are TRBV18 and TRBJ2-5, with D unresolved. This CDR3 contains 13 residues. From germline, CDR1 is KGHSH and CDR2 LQKENI. V was pared by 3 bases and J by 5 bases, with 10 bases between. Filled out from reference TRBV18 and TRBJ2-5, the complete variable domain reads NAGVMQNPRHLVRRRGQEARLRCSPMKGHSHVYWYRQLPEEGLKFMVYLQKENIIDESGMPKERFSAEFPKEGPSILRIQQVVRGDSAAYFCASSPSDQETQYFGPGTRLLVL.

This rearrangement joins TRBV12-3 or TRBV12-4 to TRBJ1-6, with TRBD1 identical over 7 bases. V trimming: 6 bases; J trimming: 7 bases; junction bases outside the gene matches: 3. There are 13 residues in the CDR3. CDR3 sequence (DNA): TGTGCCAGCAGCGGACAGGCAAATTCACCCCTCCACTTT. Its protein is CASSGQANSPLHF.

The CDR3 region has the DNA TGTGCTAGTGGTTTGAGGGCCGCAGGGAGGACCGGGGAGCTGTTTTTT. It specifies CASGLRAAGRTGELFF. V and J are TRBV12-5 and TRBJ2-2, with D perhaps matching TRBD2 (6 bases). This CDR3 is built from 16 residues. Between the trimmed V and J ends, which lost 2 bases and 5 bases, there was a span of 15 bases. Germline loops: CDR1 LGHNT, CDR2 FRNRAP.

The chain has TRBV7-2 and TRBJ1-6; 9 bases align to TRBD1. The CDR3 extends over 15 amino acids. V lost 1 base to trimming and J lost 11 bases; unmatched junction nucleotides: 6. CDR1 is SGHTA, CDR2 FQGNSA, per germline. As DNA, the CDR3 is TGTGCCAGCAGCTTAGGGGGACAGGGAGTCGCACCCCTCCACTTT. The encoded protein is CASSLGGQGVAPLHF.

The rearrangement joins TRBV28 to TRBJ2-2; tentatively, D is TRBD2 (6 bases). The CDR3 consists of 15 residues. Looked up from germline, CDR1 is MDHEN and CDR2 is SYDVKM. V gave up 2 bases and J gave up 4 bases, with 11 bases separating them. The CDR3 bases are TGTGCCAGCAGTTTAGTCCTGGGGGGCACCGGGGAGCTGTTTTTT. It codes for CASSLVLGGTGELFF.

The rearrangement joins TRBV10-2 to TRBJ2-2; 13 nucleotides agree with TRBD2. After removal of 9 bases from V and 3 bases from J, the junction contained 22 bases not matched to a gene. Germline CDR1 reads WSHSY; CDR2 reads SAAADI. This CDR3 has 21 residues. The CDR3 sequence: CARKIEHRRRTSGGDTGELFF. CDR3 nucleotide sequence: TGCGCCAGAAAAATAGAGCATCGCCGGCGGACTAGCGGGGGTGACACCGGGGAGCTGTTTTTT.